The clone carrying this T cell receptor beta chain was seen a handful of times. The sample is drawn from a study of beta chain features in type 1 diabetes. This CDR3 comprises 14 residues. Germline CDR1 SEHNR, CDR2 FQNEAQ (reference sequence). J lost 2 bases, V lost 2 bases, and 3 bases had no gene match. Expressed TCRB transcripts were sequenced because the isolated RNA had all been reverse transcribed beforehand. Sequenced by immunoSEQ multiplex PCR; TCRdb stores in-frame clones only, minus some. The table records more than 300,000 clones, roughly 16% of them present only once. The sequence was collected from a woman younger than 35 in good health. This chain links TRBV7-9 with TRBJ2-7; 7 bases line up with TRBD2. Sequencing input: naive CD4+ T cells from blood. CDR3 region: CASSLSAGTYEQYF. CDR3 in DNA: TGTGCCAGCAGCTTATCAGCGGGGACCTACGAGCAGTACTTC. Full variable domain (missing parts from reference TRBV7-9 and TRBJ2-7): DTGVSQNPRHKITKRGQNVTFRCDPISEHNRLYWYRQTLGQGPEFLTYFQNEAQLEKSRLLSDRFSAERPKGSFSTLEIQRTEQGDSAMYLCASSLSAGTYEQYFGPGTRLTVT.